This entry lists 18 T cell receptor beta chains sequenced from one sample in a study of T cells after yellow fever vaccination. From the 5' RACE reads, TCRdb called clonotypes with MiXCR, one entry per CDR3 protein. In the table there are about 350,000 distinct CDR3 sequences, approximately 4% of which are singletons. This specimen consisted of PBMCs, obtained 5 days after the yellow fever booster vaccination. The receptors originated from a young man who received the YFV17D yellow fever vaccine.

Only a few counts were recorded for this clonotype. This chain uses TRBV5-1 with TRBJ2-5, with 7 bases identical to TRBD2. V gave up 5 bases and J gave up 2 bases; unmatched junction bases: 6. The germline V gene encodes CDR1 SGHRS and CDR2 YFSETQ. This CDR3 has 14 amino acids. CDR3 sequence: CASRETSVQETQYF. CDR3 nucleotides: TGCGCCAGCAGGGAAACTAGCGTACAAGAGACCCAGTACTTC.

This clonotype was counted a few times. The chain's CDR3 is CASSEGIHSPLHF. The CDR3, as DNA: TGTGCCAGCAGCGAAGGAATCCATTCACCCCTCCACTTT. V usage is TRBV9 and J usage is TRBJ1-6; D unclear. Germline assignment: CDR1 SGDLS and CDR2 YYNGEE. This CDR3 is 13 amino acids long. V lost 3 bases and J lost 8, with 9 bases in between.

There are many counts of this clonotype. CDR3 coding DNA: TGTGCCAGCAGCGTATTGACCGGGACAGAAGTGGGTTTCTTT. This sequence encodes CASSVLTGTEVGFF. The genes are TRBV9 and TRBJ1-1; 7 positions match TRBD1. The CDR3 totals 14 residues. Germline loops: CDR1 SGDLS, CDR2 YYNGEE. The V gene end was trimmed by 1 base and the J gene end by 13 bases; junction bases not matched to a gene: 13. Looking up the rest from reference TRBV9 and TRBJ1-1 gives the full variable domain: DSGVTQTPKHLITATGQRVTLRCSPRSGDLSVYWYQQSLDQGLQFLIQYYNGEERAKGNILERFSAQQFPDLHSELNLSSLELGDSALYFCASSVLTGTEVGFFGQGTRLTVV.

The chain carries TRBV20-1 and TRBJ2-5; TRBD2 matches 13 bases. Germline V CDR1 and CDR2: DFQATT, SNEGSKA (reference sequence). The CDR3 runs 15 residues. Trimming at V came to 6 bases and at J to 5 bases, leaving 9 bases not matched to a gene. The DNA of the CDR3 is TGCAGTGCCCGACACACTAGCGGGGGGGCGGAGACCCAGTACTTC. Its translation is CSARHTSGGAETQYF.

This chain links TRBV20-1 with TRBJ2-1, with 9 bases matching TRBD2. Germline V gene data show CDR1 as DFQATT and CDR2 as SNEGSKA (reference sequence). V lost 6 bases and J lost 9; bases outside the gene matches: 12. The CDR3 is made up of 14 amino acids. As DNA, the CDR3 is TGCAGTGCCGATAGCGGGGGCTTTTACGGTGAGCAGTTCTTC. Protein: CSADSGGFYGEQFF.

This clonotype has at least ten counts. The V and J genes are TRBV4-1 and TRBJ2-7, with D perhaps being TRBD1 or TRBD2 (5 bases each). Germline V CDR1 and CDR2: MGHRA, YSYEKL. V was cut by 3 bases and J by 0 bases, with 12 bases left in between. The CDR3 has 15 residues. This chain's CDR3 is CASSHQGERSYEQYF. The CDR3, as DNA: TGCGCCAGCAGCCATCAAGGGGAGCGCTCCTACGAGCAGTACTTC.

The rearrangement links TRBV7-2 to TRBJ2-3; D not certain. The CDR3 consists of 13 residues. Germline values: CDR1 SGHTA, CDR2 FQGNSA. Between the trimmed V and J ends, which lost 5 bases and 4 bases, there was a span of 10 bases. In nucleotides, the CDR3 is TGTGCCAGCAGCCCCTGGACCTCAGATACGCAGTATTTT. This encodes CASSPWTSDTQYF.

This clonotype came up many times. The V and J genes are TRBV5-1 and TRBJ2-3; TRBD1 might be the D (6 bases). Looked up from germline, CDR1 is SGHRS and CDR2 is YFSETQ. The V gene lost 3 bases and the J gene lost 5 bases, with 10 bases spanning the gap. The CDR3 runs to 13 residues. CDR3 loop: CASSSGQKDTQYF. DNA of the CDR3: TGCGCCAGCAGCTCCGGACAGAAAGATACGCAGTATTTT.

The chain has TRBV5-1 and TRBJ2-2, with 7 bases identical to TRBD2. In germline, CDR1 is SGHRS, CDR2 YFSETQ. CDR3 length: 15 amino acids. Trimming cost V 7 bases and J 0 bases; bases outside gene matches: 6. The CDR3 here is CASVRGGSNTGELFF. Written as DNA, the CDR3 is TGCGCCAGCGTACGCGGGGGATCGAACACCGGGGAGCTGTTTTTT.

This clonotype was recorded at least ten times. Sequence at one end of the junction differs from germline and may be a read error. V is TRBV5-1 and J is TRBJ2-5, with D hard to call. The CDR3 runs 11 residues. From germline, CDR1 is SGHRS and CDR2 YFSETQ. The CDR3 DNA is TGTGCCAGCAGCTTCCAAGAGACCCAGTACTTC. It specifies CASSFQETQYF. The full variable domain, with the rest looked up from reference TRBV5-1 and TRBJ2-5, is KAGVTQTPRYLIKTRGQQVTLSCSPISGHRSVSWYQQTPGQGLQFLFEYFSETQRNKGNFPGRFSGRQFSNSRSEMNVSTLELGDSALYLCASSFQETQYFGPGTRLLVL.

This chain uses TRBV7-3 with TRBJ2-1; D might be TRBD1 (5 bases). Germline V lookup: CDR1 SGHTA, CDR2 FQGTGA. Trimming took 5 bases from V and 8 from J, leaving 13 bases between them. CDR3 size: 13 residues. CDR3 coding DNA: TGTGCCAGCAGCGTGGGGCTGGGTGATGAGCAGTTCTTC. This translates into CASSVGLGDEQFF.

The rearrangement uses TRBV10-1 and TRBJ2-5; tentatively, D is TRBD2 (6 bases). CDR1 is WNHNN and CDR2 is SYGVQD in the germline V gene (reference sequence). V was shortened by 4 bases and J by 3 bases, with 9 bases between the two germline ends. This CDR3 spans 13 amino acids. The CDR3 protein is CASSAGGKETQYF. The CDR3 DNA reads TGCGCCAGCAGTGCCGGCGGGAAAGAGACCCAGTACTTC.

This clonotype was seen more than once but under ten times. V is TRBV4-3 and J is TRBJ2-2, with D unclear. Germline V CDR1 and CDR2: LGHNA, YSLEER. The CDR3 spans 17 residues. The V end was cut by 0 bases, the J end by 4 bases, with 15 bases between. In DNA form, the CDR3 reads TGCGCCAGCAGCCAAGACGGTAGCAGACTCCTCACCGGGGAGCTGTTTTTT. Translated: CASSQDGSRLLTGELFF.

In this sample, this clonotype turned up many times. The chain's CDR3 is CASSFRPGLAGGREQFF. The CDR3 bases are TGCGCCAGCAGCTTTCGCCCGGGACTAGCGGGGGGGCGTGAGCAGTTCTTC. The chain employs TRBV5-1 and TRBJ2-1; TRBD2 matches 16 bases. After removal of 2 bases from V and 9 bases from J, the junction contained 8 bases not matched to a gene. Germline V CDR1 and CDR2: SGHRS, YFSETQ. This CDR3 contains 17 residues. Supplemented by reference TRBV5-1 and TRBJ2-1, the full variable domain reads KAGVTQTPRYLIKTRGQQVTLSCSPISGHRSVSWYQQTPGQGLQFLFEYFSETQRNKGNFPGRFSGRQFSNSRSEMNVSTLELGDSALYLCASSFRPGLAGGREQFFGPGTRLTVL.

This rearrangement joins TRBV4-2 to TRBJ2-1; 7 bases agree with TRBD2. In germline, CDR1 is LGHNA, CDR2 YNFKEQ. Trimming at V came to 0 bases and at J to 6 bases, leaving 8 bases not matched to a gene. There are 16 residues in the CDR3. CDR3 loop: CASSQDADGGFNEQFF. CDR3 DNA: TGTGCCAGCAGCCAAGATGCAGACGGGGGGTTCAATGAGCAGTTCTTC.

This clonotype appeared a few times. This chain uses TRBV7-2 with TRBJ1-6; a weak D match, TRBD1 (5 bases). The V gene lost 5 bases and the J gene lost 0 bases, with 20 bases spanning the gap. CDR1 is SGHTA, CDR2 FQGNSA, per germline. The length of the CDR3 is 19 residues. The CDR3 sequence: CASSPGRGARFSYNSPLHF. CDR3 DNA sequence: TGTGCCAGCAGCCCAGGGAGAGGAGCCCGATTCTCCTATAATTCACCCCTCCACTTT.

In this sample, this clonotype turned up many times. CDR3 sequence: CASSLRGATDTQYF. CDR3 sequence (DNA): TGTGCCAGCAGCTTACGCGGGGCGACAGATACGCAGTATTTT. The genes are TRBV7-9 and TRBJ2-3; weak D call: TRBD2 (6 bases). In germline, CDR1 is SEHNR, CDR2 FQNEAQ (reference sequence). Trimming pared 2 bases from V and 3 bases from J, leaving 9 bases between. This CDR3 region has 14 residues.

The chain couples TRBV7-3 to TRBJ2-1; D could derive from TRBD1 or TRBD2 (5 bases each). V dropped 5 bases and J dropped 9 bases, with 17 bases sitting between them. CDR3 length: 14 residues. CDR1 SGHTA and CDR2 FQGTGA come from the germline V gene. CDR3 in DNA: TGTGCCAGCAGCCCCGAGCCGGGGCCGGGTGAGCAGTTCTTC. Protein sequence: CASSPEPGPGEQFF.